Shown below are 8 T cell receptor beta chains from a single sample sequenced in a study of control samples from healthy donors and cancer patients. Assay used: immunoSEQ multiplex PCR; TCRdb lists only in-frame clones, some missing. Of 130,000 or so clones in the sample, approximately 87% were seen once. Sequencing was carried out using blood. Source of these receptors: a man aged 25-40 years in good health.

The chain recombines TRBV20-1 with TRBJ2-1, with 11 bases that match TRBD2. The junction had 6 bases not matched to a gene; V was cut back by 3 bases and J by 8 bases. The germline V gene has CDR1 DFQATT and CDR2 SNEGSKA (reference sequence). The CDR3 sequence is 14 residues long. The CDR3 nucleotides read TGCAGTGCTAGTCGTACTAGCGGGGGTCATGAGCAGTTCTTC. Translated, it gives CSASRTSGGHEQFF.

The chain employs TRBV5-1 and TRBJ2-3; no definite D call. The ends were cut back, 2 bases at V and 6 bases at J, with 16 bases in the middle. The germline CDR1 and CDR2 sequences are SGHRS and YFSETQ. This CDR3 region has 15 residues. The CDR3 sequence is CASSFRASRADTQYF. CDR3 bases: TGCGCCAGCAGCTTCCGGGCCAGTCGGGCGGATACGCAGTATTTT.

CDR3 protein: CASRTSEKLFF. The DNA of the CDR3 is TGTGCCAGCAGAACCTCCGAAAAACTGTTTTTT. V usage is TRBV6-1 and J usage is TRBJ1-4, with D unresolved. V was trimmed by 6 bases and J by 8 bases, leaving 7 bases between them. This CDR3 has 11 amino acids. CDR1 and CDR2 (germline): MNHNS, SASEGT.

The V gene is TRBV10-3, the J gene TRBJ2-1; maybe TRBD1 (8 bases). Trimming removed 4 bases at V and 5 bases at J, with 12 bases between. CDR1 and CDR2 (germline): ENHRY, SYGVKD. The CDR3 length is 14 residues. For the CDR3, the DNA is TGTGCCATCAGTGGCGGGGGACAGGACAATGAGCAGTTCTTC. Translated: CAISGGGQDNEQFF.

The rearrangement links TRBV7-8 to TRBJ1-1; D not resolved. V lost 5 bases, J lost 0 bases, and 13 bases lay in between. The CDR3 contains 15 residues. In germline, CDR1 is SGHVS, CDR2 FQNEAQ. CDR3 sequence: CASSLDYLVNTEAFF. The CDR3 DNA sequence: TGTGCCAGCAGCCTGGATTACCTGGTGAACACTGAAGCTTTCTTT.

The chain is built from TRBV5-1 and TRBJ1-4, with D maybe TRBD1 (6 bases). This CDR3 is 18 amino acids long. V was cut by 0 bases and J by 0 bases, with 15 bases left in between. Germline CDR1 and CDR2: SGHRS and YFSETQ. The CDR3 DNA is TGCGCCAGCAGCTTGGCCGACGGACAGCCTGCAACTAATGAAAAACTGTTTTTT. Protein sequence: CASSLADGQPATNEKLFF. Full variable domain (rest looked up from reference TRBV5-1 and TRBJ1-4): KAGVTQTPRYLIKTRGQQVTLSCSPISGHRSVSWYQQTPGQGLQFLFEYFSETQRNKGNFPGRFSGRQFSNSRSEMNVSTLELGDSALYLCASSLADGQPATNEKLFFGSGTQLSVL.

V gene TRBV7-9 combines with J gene TRBJ2-7; no firm D call. CDR3 length: 16 amino acids. Deletions cut 1 base from V and 2 bases from J, with 15 bases between. Germline CDR1 SEHNR, CDR2 FQNEAQ (reference sequence). This chain's CDR3 is CASSLGTPRVPYEQYF. The CDR3 DNA follows: TGTGCCAGCAGCTTAGGGACCCCCCGGGTCCCCTACGAGCAGTACTTC.

The V gene is TRBV5-1, the J gene TRBJ1-1; D gene ambiguous. The CDR3 runs 16 residues. The V end lost 3 bases, the J end lost 0 bases, and 15 bases lay between the germline ends. Looked up from germline, CDR1 is SGHRS and CDR2 is YFSETQ. The CDR3 region has the DNA TGCGCCAGCAGCTCCTCAATAACAGCGATGAACACTGAAGCTTTCTTT. Translating gives CASSSSITAMNTEAFF.